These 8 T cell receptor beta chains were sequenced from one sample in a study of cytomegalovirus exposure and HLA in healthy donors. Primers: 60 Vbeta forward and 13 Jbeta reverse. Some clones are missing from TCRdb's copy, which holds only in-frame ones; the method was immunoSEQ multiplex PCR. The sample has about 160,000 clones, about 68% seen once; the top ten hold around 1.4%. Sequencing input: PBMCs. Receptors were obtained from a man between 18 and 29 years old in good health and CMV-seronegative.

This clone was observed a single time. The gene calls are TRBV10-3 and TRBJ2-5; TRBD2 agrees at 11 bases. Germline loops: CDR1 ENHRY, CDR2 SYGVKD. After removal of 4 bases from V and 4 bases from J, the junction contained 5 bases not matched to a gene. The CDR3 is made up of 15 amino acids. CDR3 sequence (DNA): TGTGCCATCAGTGGGGCCGGGACTAGCGGAGAGACCCAGTACTTC. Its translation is CAISGAGTSGETQYF.

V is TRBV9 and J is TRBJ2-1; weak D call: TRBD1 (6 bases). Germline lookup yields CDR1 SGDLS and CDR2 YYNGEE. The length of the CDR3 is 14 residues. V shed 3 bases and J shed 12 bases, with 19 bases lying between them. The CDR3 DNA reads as TGTGCCAGCAGCGCCGACCTACAGGGTCGGGGGCAGTTCTTC. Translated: CASSADLQGRGQFF.

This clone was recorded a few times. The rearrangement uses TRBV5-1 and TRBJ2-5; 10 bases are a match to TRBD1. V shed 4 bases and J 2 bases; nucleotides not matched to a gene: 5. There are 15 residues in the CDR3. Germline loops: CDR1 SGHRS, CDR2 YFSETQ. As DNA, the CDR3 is TGCGCCAGCAGCGCCGGGGGACAGGGGCAAGAGACCCAGTACTTC. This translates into CASSAGGQGQETQYF.

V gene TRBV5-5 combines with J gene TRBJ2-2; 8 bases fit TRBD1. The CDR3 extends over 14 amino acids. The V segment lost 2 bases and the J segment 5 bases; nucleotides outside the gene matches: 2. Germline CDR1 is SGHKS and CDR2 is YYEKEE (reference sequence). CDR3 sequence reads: CASSLQGDTGELFF. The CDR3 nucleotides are TGTGCCAGCAGCTTACAGGGGGATACCGGGGAGCTGTTTTTT.

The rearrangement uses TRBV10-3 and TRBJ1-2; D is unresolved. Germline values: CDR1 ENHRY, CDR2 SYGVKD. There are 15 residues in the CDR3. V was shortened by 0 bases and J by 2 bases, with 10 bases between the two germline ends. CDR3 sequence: CAISESMGTNYGYTF. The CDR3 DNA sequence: TGTGCCATCAGTGAGTCGATGGGCACGAACTATGGCTACACCTTC.

CDR3 coding DNA: TGCGCCAGCAGCCAGGGACTAGCGGGATCCATGGATGAGCAGTTCTTC. This gives the protein CASSQGLAGSMDEQFF. V and J are TRBV5-1 and TRBJ2-1, with 13 bases matching TRBD2. J was trimmed by 8 bases and V by 4 bases; bases with no gene match: 9. CDR1 is SGHRS and CDR2 is YFSETQ in the germline V gene. The CDR3 is 16 residues long.

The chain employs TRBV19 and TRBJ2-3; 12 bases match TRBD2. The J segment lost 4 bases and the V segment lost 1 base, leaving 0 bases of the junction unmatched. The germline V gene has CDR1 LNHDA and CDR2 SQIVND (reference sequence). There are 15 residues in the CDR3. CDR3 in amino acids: CASSIGLAGADTQYF. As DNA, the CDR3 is TGTGCCAGTAGTATAGGACTAGCGGGAGCAGATACGCAGTATTTT.

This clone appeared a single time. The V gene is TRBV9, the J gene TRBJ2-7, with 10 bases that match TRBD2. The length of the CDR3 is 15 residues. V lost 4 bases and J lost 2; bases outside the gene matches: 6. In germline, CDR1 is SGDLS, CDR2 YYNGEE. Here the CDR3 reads CASSSRTSGAYEQYF. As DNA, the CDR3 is TGTGCCAGCAGCTCCCGGACTAGCGGCGCCTACGAGCAGTACTTC. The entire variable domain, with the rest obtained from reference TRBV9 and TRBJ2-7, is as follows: DSGVTQTPKHLITATGQRVTLRCSPRSGDLSVYWYQQSLDQGLQFLIQYYNGEERAKGNILERFSAQQFPDLHSELNLSSLELGDSALYFCASSSRTSGAYEQYFGPGTRLTVT.